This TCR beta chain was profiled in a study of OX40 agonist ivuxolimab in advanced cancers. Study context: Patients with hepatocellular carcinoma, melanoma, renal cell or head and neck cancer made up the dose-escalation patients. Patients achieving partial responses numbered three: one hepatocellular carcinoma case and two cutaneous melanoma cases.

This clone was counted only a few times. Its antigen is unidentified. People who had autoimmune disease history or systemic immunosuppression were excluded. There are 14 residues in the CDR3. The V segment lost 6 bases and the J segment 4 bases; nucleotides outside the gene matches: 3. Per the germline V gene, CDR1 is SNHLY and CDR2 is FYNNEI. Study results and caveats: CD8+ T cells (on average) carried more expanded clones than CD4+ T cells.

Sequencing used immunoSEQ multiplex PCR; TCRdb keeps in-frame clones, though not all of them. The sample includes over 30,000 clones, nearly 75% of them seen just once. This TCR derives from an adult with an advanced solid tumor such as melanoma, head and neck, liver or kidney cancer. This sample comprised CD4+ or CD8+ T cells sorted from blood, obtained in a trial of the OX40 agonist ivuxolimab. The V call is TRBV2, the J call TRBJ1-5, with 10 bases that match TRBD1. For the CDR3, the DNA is TGTGCCAGCAGCACGGGACAGGGGAATCAGCCCCAGCATTTT. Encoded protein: CASSTGQGNQPQHF. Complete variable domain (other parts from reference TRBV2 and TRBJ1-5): EPEVTQTPSHQVTQMGQEVILRCVPISNHLYFYWYRQILGQKVEFLVSFYNNEISEKSEIFDDQFSVERPDGSNFTLKIRSTKLEDSAMYFCASSTGQGNQPQHFGDGTRLSIL.